A single sample gave rise to the 14 T cell receptor beta chains below, sequenced in a study of cytomegalovirus exposure and HLA in healthy donors. Primers: 60 Vbeta forward and 13 Jbeta reverse. The table came from immunoSEQ multiplex PCR; TCRdb's copy has only in-frame clones and leaves some out. The table has roughly 100,000 clones, about 13% seen once. Sequences were obtained from PBMCs. These receptors came from a man aged 35 to 55 in good health and CMV-seropositive.

The V and J genes are TRBV7-3 and TRBJ2-7, with TRBD1 matching over 11 bases. V shed 5 bases and J 7 bases; nucleotides not matched to a gene: 7. The CDR3 consists of 14 residues. Looked up from germline, CDR1 is SGHTA and CDR2 is FQGTGA. In nucleotides, the CDR3 is TGTGCCAGCAGCCCCGGACAGGGGGCGCGTGAGCAGTACTTC. Residues: CASSPGQGAREQYF.

This chain joins TRBV6-1 and TRBJ2-3, with 7 bases matching TRBD1. The V segment lost 4 bases and the J segment 6 bases; nucleotides outside the gene matches: 16. Germline CDR1 is MNHNS and CDR2 is SASEGT. This CDR3 is 17 amino acids long. CDR3 nucleotides: TGTGCCAGCAGTGTGTCCGGACAGGCCTTTTCCCTTGATACGCAGTATTTT. As protein: CASSVSGQAFSLDTQYF.

This clone was seen more than once but under ten times. The gene calls are TRBV18 and TRBJ2-2, with 8 bases aligning to TRBD2. Trimming removed 4 bases from V and 5 bases from J; junction bases left unmatched: 3. The V gene's germline CDR1 is KGHSH and CDR2 LQKENI. The CDR3 runs 14 residues. In DNA, the CDR3 is TGTGCCAGCTCACAGCGGGAGCAGACCGGGGAGCTGTTTTTT. It is translated as CASSQREQTGELFF.

This clone was observed a few times. V usage is TRBV15 and J usage is TRBJ1-3, with D uncertain. V dropped 0 bases and J dropped 2 bases, with 11 bases sitting between them. This CDR3 is 16 amino acids long. Germline CDR1 is LNHNV and CDR2 is YYDKDF (reference sequence). The CDR3 spells CATSRDRTGTGNTIYF. The DNA of the CDR3 is TGTGCCACCAGCAGAGACAGGACGGGGACTGGAAACACCATATATTTT. The full variable domain, completed using reference TRBV15 and TRBJ1-3, is DAMVIQNPRYQVTQFGKPVTLSCSQTLNHNVMYWYQQKSSQAPKLLFHYYDKDFNNEADTPDNFQSRRPNTSFCFLDIRSPGLGDTAMYLCATSRDRTGTGNTIYFGEGSWLTVV.

This rearrangement joins TRBV7-2 to TRBJ2-3; 8 nucleotides line up with TRBD2. Trimming took 4 bases from V and 5 from J; bases not matched to a gene: 8. This CDR3 comprises 15 residues. CDR1 is SGHTA and CDR2 is FQGNSA in the germline V gene. CDR3 coding DNA: TGTGCCAGCAGCTCCTGGACTAGCTTGGTAGATACGCAGTATTTT. This sequence encodes CASSSWTSLVDTQYF.

This sequence joins TRBV2 and TRBJ2-7; tentative D call: TRBD2 (6 bases). The CDR3 spans 12 residues. Germline CDR1 is SNHLY and CDR2 is FYNNEI. V was clipped by 4 bases and J by 9 bases, with 13 bases between them. The CDR3 DNA is TGTGCCAGCAGTGGACTAGAGTCTGGGCAGTACTTC. Translating gives CASSGLESGQYF.

There are a few counts of this clone. J is TRBJ1-5 and V is TRBV28; 10 nucleotides align to TRBD1. The CDR3 has 19 residues. Losses at the gene ends were 1 base for V and 0 bases for J; bases not matched to a gene: 9. In germline, CDR1 is MDHEN, CDR2 SYDVKM. The chain's CDR3 is CASSLFRGTGDNSNQPQHF. CDR3 in DNA: TGTGCCAGCAGTTTATTTCGGGGGACAGGGGATAATAGCAATCAGCCCCAGCATTTT.

The V call is TRBV13, the J call TRBJ2-4; TRBD2 matches 8 bases. The CDR3 is 13 amino acids. V was pared by 5 bases and J by 6 bases, with 3 bases of the junction left unmatched. In germline, CDR1 is PRHDT, CDR2 FYEKMQ (reference sequence). The CDR3 coding sequence is TGTGCCAGCAGCCGCGGGACTAGAAACATTCAGTACTTC. Protein: CASSRGTRNIQYF.

This clone has only a few counts. The CDR3 DNA is TGTGCCAGCAGTTACTCATCCCGCTATGGCTACACCTTC. Protein product: CASSYSSRYGYTF. The chain combines TRBV6-5 with TRBJ1-2; D gene ambiguous. CDR3 length equals 13 residues. Looked up from germline, CDR1 is MNHEY and CDR2 is SVGAGI. Trimming removed 0 bases from V and 4 bases from J, with 6 bases in between.

This clone turned up a few times. This sequence joins TRBV4-1 and TRBJ1-2, with 8 nucleotides matching TRBD1. The trim removed 4 bases at V and 8 bases at J, leaving 9 bases unmatched. Germline V gene lookup returns CDR1 MGHRA and CDR2 YSYEKL. This CDR3 contains 14 residues. Written as DNA, the CDR3 is TGCGCCAGCAGCCCGGGACAGGTAAGAAGAGGCTACACCTTC. Translation gives CASSPGQVRRGYTF.

Turning to this clone: The same CDR3 can be traced to other DNA sequences in this sample. This chain links TRBV18 with TRBJ2-7; D possibly corresponds to TRBD2 (6 bases). Germline-derived CDR1 and CDR2 are KGHSH and LQKENI. CDR3 size: 14 residues. With 2 bases removed from V and 3 bases from J, the gap between germline ends came to 11 bases. The CDR3 sequence is CASSPGTGGYEQYF. CDR3 sequence (DNA): TGTGCCAGCTCACCAGGGACTGGCGGCTACGAGCAGTACTTC.

The chain has TRBV5-1 and TRBJ2-3, with 13 positions matching TRBD2. After removal of 0 bases from V and 8 bases from J, the junction contained 6 bases not matched to a gene. The germline CDR1 and CDR2 sequences are SGHRS and YFSETQ. CDR3 size: 16 residues. This CDR3 is CASSLGTSGSGGTQYF. CDR3 nucleotides: TGCGCCAGCAGCTTGGGGACTAGCGGGAGTGGTGGTACGCAGTATTTT.

Many counts were recorded for this clone. This chain joins TRBV5-1 and TRBJ2-2; the match to TRBD2 covers 10 bases. CDR3 length equals 17 residues. V was clipped by 8 bases and J by 0 bases; unmatched bases: 10. CDR1 and CDR2 from the germline V gene are SGHRS and YFSETQ. The CDR3 sequence: CARSITGTSANTGELFF. The CDR3 region has the DNA TGCGCCAGATCTATTACCGGGACTAGCGCGAACACCGGGGAGCTGTTTTTT.

In its sample, this clone was seen a few times. The rearrangement joins TRBV4-1 to TRBJ2-3; TRBD2 agrees at 8 bases. CDR3 length: 17 residues. Germline assignment: CDR1 MGHRA and CDR2 YSYEKL. V lost 0 bases, J lost 5 bases, and 10 bases stayed unmatched. The CDR3 DNA reads TGCGCCAGCAGCCAAGAGGGAGGCGGGAGGAGGCAAGATACGCAGTATTTT. This codes for CASSQEGGGRRQDTQYF.